This entry describes one T cell receptor (beta chain). What it recognizes is unknown. The source of the sample is a study of human versus mouse CDR3 diversity and MHC coevolution. Regarding the study as a whole: About 1.7 million TCR beta clonotypes were estimated for humans, the largest repertoire.

This CDR3 spans 16 amino acids. V lost 4 bases to trimming and J lost 9 bases; unmatched junction nucleotides: 11. CDR1 is MGHDK and CDR2 is SYGVNS in the germline V gene. Produced via immunoSEQ multiplex PCR; TCRdb's table is partial and in-frame only. The sample lists about 81,000 clones, about 93% occurring once. The V call is TRBV25-1, the J call TRBJ1-6; TRBD1 matches 8 bases. The sequence came from a person between 25 and 70 years old in good health. Specimen: naive CD4+ T cells from blood. Subset specified: CD45RO-negative CD62L-positive naive CD4 T cells. Written as DNA, the CDR3 is TGTGCCAGCAGTGCCCCGGGGACAGGCCCTGGTTCACCCCTCCACTTT. This gives the protein CASSAPGTGPGSPLHF.